This T cell receptor beta chain was identified during a study of blood T cells in healthy people across ages. Primed by a sample-barcoded 5' primer and a J-beta primer mix, a second PCR proceeded for 7 to 11 cycles. A template-switch adaptor containing 12 random nucleotides labeled each cDNA molecule. TCRdb called the 5' RACE reads again in MiXCR, with one record for every CDR3 protein. Of 850,000 to 1,000,000 distinct CDR3 sequences in the sample, 48% were seen once. Germline V gene data show CDR1 as KGHSH and CDR2 as LQKENI. The CDR3 is 17 residues long. The trim removed 2 bases at V and 6 bases at J, leaving 10 bases unmatched. Of note for this clonotype: Its target is unknown.

Overall study results and limits: Estimates of diversity drawn from one million T cells were considered underestimates. Per million T cells, the diversity of TCR beta decreased roughly linearly as age advanced.

The source material was blood. The genes are TRBV18 and TRBJ1-5; 10 bases line up with TRBD1. The receptor was isolated from a man aged 25 to 40 in good health. CDR3 in amino acids: CASSPAGTGEQAQPQHF. The CDR3 nucleotides read TGTGCCAGCTCACCAGCCGGGACAGGGGAACAGGCTCAGCCCCAGCATTTT.